What follows are 14 T cell receptor beta chains derived from one specimen sequenced in a study of blood T cell repertoires in COVID-19. Generated by immunoSEQ multiplex PCR, the TCRdb table keeps only in-frame clones and is missing some. The data show over 100,000 clones, 80% to 90% seen once. Sequenced sample: peripheral blood. These receptors were obtained from a human donor with acute or convalescent COVID-19. The donor label of this sample is uncertain.

The rearrangement uses TRBV18 and TRBJ2-3; D gene uncertain. The V end was cut by 3 bases, the J end by 4 bases, with 11 bases between. Germline CDR1 is KGHSH and CDR2 is LQKENI. This CDR3 has 14 amino acids. The chain's CDR3 is CASSPGHQADTQYF. CDR3 sequence (DNA): TGTGCCAGCTCACCGGGCCATCAGGCAGATACGCAGTATTTT.

The chain has TRBV27 and TRBJ1-1, with D perhaps matching TRBD1 (5 bases). Germline-derived CDR1 and CDR2 are MNHEY and SMNVEV (reference sequence). This CDR3 has 13 residues. V was cut by 9 bases and J by 4 bases, with 15 bases left in between. In nucleotides, the CDR3 is TGTGCCAGAAGGTCGGGGGAGTCCACTGAAGCTTTCTTT. Its translation: CARRSGESTEAFF.

This chain uses TRBV18 with TRBJ1-2, with 10 bases matching TRBD1. V dropped 4 bases and J dropped 3; count of bases not matched to a gene: 5. In germline, CDR1 is KGHSH, CDR2 LQKENI. The CDR3 runs 15 residues. The CDR3: CASSQLDRGDYGYTF. The DNA for the CDR3 is TGTGCCAGCTCACAGTTGGACAGGGGGGACTATGGCTACACCTTC.

J is TRBJ2-1 and V is TRBV27; perhaps TRBD1 as D (5 bases). Trimming took 5 bases from V and 15 from J, leaving 17 bases between them. This CDR3 spans 12 amino acids. Germline CDR1 reads MNHEY; CDR2 reads SMNVEV (reference sequence). The CDR3 DNA reads TGTGCCAGCAGTCCTGGGGCCAACCTCGTGTTCTTC. This translates into CASSPGANLVFF.

J is TRBJ2-4 and V is TRBV3-1 (or the pseudogene TRBV3-2), with 9 bases aligning to TRBD1. Germline lookup yields CDR1 LGHDT and CDR2 YNNKEL (reference sequence). This CDR3 has 18 residues. Losses at the gene ends were 1 base for V and 1 base for J; bases not matched to a gene: 8. CDR3 amino acids: CASSQGPTGGMAKNIQYF. The CDR3 region has the DNA TGTGCCAGCAGCCAAGGTCCTACAGGGGGCATGGCCAAAAACATTCAGTACTTC.

This clone was observed a single time. The chain carries TRBV19 and TRBJ2-3; possibly TRBD2 for D (6 bases). Trimming cost V 4 bases and J 2 bases, with 13 bases left between them. The CDR3 has 15 residues. Looked up from germline, CDR1 is LNHDA and CDR2 is SQIVND (reference sequence). The CDR3 is CASSKLAFYTDTQYF. The CDR3 DNA reads as TGTGCCAGTAGTAAACTAGCTTTTTACACAGATACGCAGTATTTT.

The J gene is TRBJ2-3, the V gene TRBV28; the match to TRBD2 covers 7 bases. This CDR3 has 14 residues. Germline CDR1 reads MDHEN; CDR2 reads SYDVKM. The J segment lost 5 bases and the V segment lost 4 bases, leaving 6 bases of the junction unmatched. The CDR3 sequence is CASSSWTRQDTQYF. The CDR3 DNA reads as TGTGCCAGCAGTTCCTGGACTAGGCAAGATACGCAGTATTTT.

The V gene is TRBV19, the J gene TRBJ2-2; unclear D gene. Germline V CDR1 and CDR2: LNHDA, SQIVND (reference sequence). V was clipped by 3 bases and J by 1 base, with 3 bases between them. The CDR3 runs to 13 residues. The CDR3, as DNA: TGTGCCAGTAGTATCCTGAACACCGGGGAGCTGTTTTTT. This encodes CASSILNTGELFF.

The rearrangement links TRBV7-2 to TRBJ1-4; D perhaps matches TRBD1 (5 bases). The V end lost 4 bases, the J end lost 4 bases, and 19 bases lay between the germline ends. The CDR3 runs 17 residues. CDR1 is SGHTA, CDR2 FQGNSA, per germline. This CDR3 reads CASSSNPPGLFNEKLFF. The CDR3 region has the DNA TGTGCCAGCAGCTCGAACCCTCCGGGACTCTTTAATGAAAAACTGTTTTTT.

In its sample, this clone was seen once. V usage is TRBV3-1 (or the pseudogene TRBV3-2) and J usage is TRBJ2-3; 14 bases map to TRBD2. The germline gives CDR1 LGHDT, CDR2 YNNKEL (reference sequence). V shed 0 bases, J shed 2 bases, and the junction held 13 bases outside the gene matches. The CDR3 is 21 residues long. This CDR3 reads CASSQDPRTSGGPPHTDTQYF. The CDR3 nucleotides are TGTGCCAGCAGCCAAGATCCCCGGACTAGCGGGGGGCCCCCACACACAGATACGCAGTATTTT.

The chain carries TRBV7-2 and TRBJ1-5, with D possibly being TRBD1 (6 bases). The CDR3 is 15 amino acids. Per the germline V gene, CDR1 is SGHTA and CDR2 is FQGNSA. V was shortened by 5 bases and J by 7 bases, with 18 bases between the two germline ends. The CDR3 spells CASSPRLTGYQPQHF. CDR3 DNA: TGTGCCAGCAGCCCACGGTTGACAGGTTACCAGCCCCAGCATTTT.

This chain joins TRBV28 and TRBJ1-1, with D maybe TRBD1 (5 bases). V lost 7 bases and J 3 bases, leaving 18 bases between the germline ends. Germline loops: CDR1 MDHEN, CDR2 SYDVKM. This CDR3 contains 15 residues. The CDR3 nucleotides read TGTGCCAGCAATTACTGGAGGGGAAAGGACACTGAAGCTTTCTTT. Encoded protein: CASNYWRGKDTEAFF.

This clone was seen a few times. The genes are TRBV6-5 and TRBJ2-5; TRBD1 might be the D (6 bases). V was clipped by 7 bases and J by 5 bases, with 11 bases between them. Germline CDR1 and CDR2: MNHEY and SVGAGI. There are 12 residues in the CDR3. The DNA of the CDR3 is TGTGCCAGCACAGGGGTGGGGGAGACCCAGTACTTC. Translated, it gives CASTGVGETQYF.

The rearrangement links TRBV11-2 to TRBJ2-5; 8 bases fit TRBD1. CDR3 length: 15 residues. Germline-derived CDR1 and CDR2 are SGHAT and FQNNGV. With 0 bases clipped from V and 4 bases from J, the junction kept 4 bases outside the gene matches. In DNA form, the CDR3 reads TGTGCCAGCAGCTTAGATTTTCAGGGGGCAGAGACCCAGTACTTC. Its protein is CASSLDFQGAETQYF. The whole variable domain, filled in from reference TRBV11-2 and TRBJ2-5, reads EAGVAQSPRYKIIEKRQSVAFWCNPISGHATLYWYQQILGQGPKLLIQFQNNGVVDDSQLPKDRFSAERLKGVDSTLKIQPAKLEDSAVYLCASSLDFQGAETQYFGPGTRLLVL.